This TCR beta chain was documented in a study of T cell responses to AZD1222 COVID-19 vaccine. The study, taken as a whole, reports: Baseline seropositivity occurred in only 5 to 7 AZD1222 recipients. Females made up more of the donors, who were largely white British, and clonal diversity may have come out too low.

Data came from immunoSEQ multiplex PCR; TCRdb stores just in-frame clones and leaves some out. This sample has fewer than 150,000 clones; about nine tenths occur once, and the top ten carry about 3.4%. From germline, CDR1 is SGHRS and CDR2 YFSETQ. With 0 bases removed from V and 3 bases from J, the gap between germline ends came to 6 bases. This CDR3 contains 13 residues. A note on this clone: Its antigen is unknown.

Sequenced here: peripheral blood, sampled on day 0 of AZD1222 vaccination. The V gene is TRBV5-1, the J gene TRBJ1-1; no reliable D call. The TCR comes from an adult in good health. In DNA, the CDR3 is TGCGCCAGCAGCTTGGGATTAGACACTGAAGCTTTCTTT. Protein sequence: CASSLGLDTEAFF. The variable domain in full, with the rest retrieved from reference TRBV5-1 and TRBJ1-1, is KAGVTQTPRYLIKTRGQQVTLSCSPISGHRSVSWYQQTPGQGLQFLFEYFSETQRNKGNFPGRFSGRQFSNSRSEMNVSTLELGDSALYLCASSLGLDTEAFFGQGTRLTVV.